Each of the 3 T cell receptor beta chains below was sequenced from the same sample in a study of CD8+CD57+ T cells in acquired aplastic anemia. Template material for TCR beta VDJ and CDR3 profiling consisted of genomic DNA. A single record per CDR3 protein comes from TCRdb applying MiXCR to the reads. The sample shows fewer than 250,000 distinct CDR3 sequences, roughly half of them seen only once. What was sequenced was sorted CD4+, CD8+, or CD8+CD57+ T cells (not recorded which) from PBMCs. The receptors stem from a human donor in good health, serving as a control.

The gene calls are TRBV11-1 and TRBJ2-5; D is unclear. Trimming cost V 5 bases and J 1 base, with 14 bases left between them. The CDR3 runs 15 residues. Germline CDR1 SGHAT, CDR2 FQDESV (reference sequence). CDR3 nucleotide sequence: TGTGCCAGCAGCGAGTGGTCATCCCTCCAAGAGACCCAGTACTTC. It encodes CASSEWSSLQETQYF.

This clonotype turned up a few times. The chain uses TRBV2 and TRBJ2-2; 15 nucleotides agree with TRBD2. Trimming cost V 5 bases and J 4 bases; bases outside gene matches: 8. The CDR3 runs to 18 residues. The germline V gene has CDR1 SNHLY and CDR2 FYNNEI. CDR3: CASSRGLAGGPSTGELFF. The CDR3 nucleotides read TGTGCCAGCAGTAGAGGACTAGCGGGGGGGCCGAGCACCGGGGAGCTGTTTTTT.

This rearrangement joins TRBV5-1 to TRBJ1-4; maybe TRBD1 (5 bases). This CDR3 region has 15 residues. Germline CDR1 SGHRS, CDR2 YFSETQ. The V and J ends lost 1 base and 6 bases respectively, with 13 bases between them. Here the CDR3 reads CASSLLGGGHEKLFF. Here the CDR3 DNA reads TGCGCCAGCAGCTTGTTGGGGGGAGGGCATGAAAAACTGTTTTTT.